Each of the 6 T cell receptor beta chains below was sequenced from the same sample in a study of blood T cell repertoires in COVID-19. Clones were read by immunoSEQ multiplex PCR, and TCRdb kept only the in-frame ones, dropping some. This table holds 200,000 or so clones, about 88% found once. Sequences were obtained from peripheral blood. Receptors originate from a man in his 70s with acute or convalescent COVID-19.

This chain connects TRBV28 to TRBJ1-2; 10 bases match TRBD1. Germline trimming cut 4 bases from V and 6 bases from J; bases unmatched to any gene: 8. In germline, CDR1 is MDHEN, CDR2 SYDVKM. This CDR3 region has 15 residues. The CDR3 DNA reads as TGTGCCAGCAGTTCTGGATTGGGACAGGGGAATGGCTACACCTTC. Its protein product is CASSSGLGQGNGYTF.

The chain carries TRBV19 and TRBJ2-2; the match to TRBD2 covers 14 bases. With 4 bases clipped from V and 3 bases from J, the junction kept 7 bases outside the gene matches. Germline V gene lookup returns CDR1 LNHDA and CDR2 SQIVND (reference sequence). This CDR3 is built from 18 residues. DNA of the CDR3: TGTGCCAGTAGTAAGATCGGGACTAGCGGGAGAGACACCGGGGAGCTGTTTTTT. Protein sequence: CASSKIGTSGRDTGELFF.

This CDR3 is CASSDNTGQGNYGYTF. DNA of the CDR3: TGTGCCAGCAGTGACAACACGGGACAGGGAAACTATGGCTACACCTTC. The chain links TRBV25-1 to TRBJ1-2; the match to TRBD1 covers 9 bases. The germline V gene has CDR1 MGHDK and CDR2 SYGVNS. There are 16 residues in the CDR3. Trimming at V came to 3 bases and at J to 2 bases, leaving 7 bases not matched to a gene.

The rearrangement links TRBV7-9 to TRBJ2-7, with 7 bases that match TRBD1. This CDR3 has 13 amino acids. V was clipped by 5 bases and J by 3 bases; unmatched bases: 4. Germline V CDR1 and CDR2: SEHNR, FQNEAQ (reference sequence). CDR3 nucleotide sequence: TGTGCCAGCAGCATGGGACAGTACTACGAGCAGTACTTC. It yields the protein CASSMGQYYEQYF.

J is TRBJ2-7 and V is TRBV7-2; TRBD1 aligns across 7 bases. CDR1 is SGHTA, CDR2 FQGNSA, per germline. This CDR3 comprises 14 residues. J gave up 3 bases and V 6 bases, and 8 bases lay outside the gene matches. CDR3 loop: CASSLQGSDYEQYF. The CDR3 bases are TGTGCCAGCAGTCTACAGGGGTCAGACTACGAGCAGTACTTC.

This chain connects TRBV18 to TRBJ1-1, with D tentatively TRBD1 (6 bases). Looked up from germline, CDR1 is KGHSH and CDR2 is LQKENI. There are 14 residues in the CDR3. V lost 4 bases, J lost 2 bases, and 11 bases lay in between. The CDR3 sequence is CASSQLQGNTEAFF. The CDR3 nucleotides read TGTGCCAGCTCACAACTACAGGGAAACACTGAAGCTTTCTTT.